A selection of T cell receptor beta chains follows, all from one sample in a study of cytomegalovirus exposure and HLA in healthy donors. TCRdb's table, derived via immunoSEQ multiplex PCR, lists solely in-frame clones and lacks some. The sample shows roughly 170,000 clones, roughly 80% of them seen only once. Sequences were obtained from PBMCs. Receptors were obtained from a man aged 25-40 years in good health and CMV-seronegative. CDR3s include the opening cysteine and the closing phenylalanine or tryptophan. A D gene is named only where the DNA matches it firmly. Clone size is stated in some rows and not others, as once, few, many or a class when expanded.

v_gene,j_gene,d_gene,abundance,CDR3aa,CDR3nt
TRBV7-9,TRBJ1-3,NA,NA,CSSSPRNTIYF,TGTTCCAGCAGCCCAAGAAACACCATATATTTT
TRBV7-2,TRBJ2-1,NA,NA,CASSFGTPGNGQFF,TGTGCCAGCAGCTTTGGAACCCCCGGGAACGGGCAGTTCTTC
TRBV5-1,TRBJ1-2,TRBD1,NA,CASSLDRGPRYGYTF,TGCGCCAGCAGCTTGGACAGGGGGCCGCGCTATGGCTACACCTTC
TRBV4-1,TRBJ1-6,NA,NA,CASSQEAYSPPLHF,TGCGCCAGCAGCCAGGAGGCCTACTCCCCACCCCTCCACTTT
TRBV2,TRBJ2-3,NA,NA,CASSEEIETDTQYF,TGTGCCAGCAGTGAAGAAATAGAAACAGATACGCAGTATTTT
TRBV7-9,TRBJ2-3,NA,NA,CASSFRGYNTDTQYF,TGTGCCAGCAGCTTTCGCGGGTATAACACAGATACGCAGTATTTT
TRBV5-1,TRBJ1-1,NA,NA,CASSLQTQGSNTEAFF,TGCGCCAGCAGCCTCCAAACCCAGGGAAGTAATACTGAAGCTTTCTTT
TRBV11-2,TRBJ1-6,NA,NA,CASSLSGGGTSLHF,TGTGCCAGCAGCTTAAGTGGGGGGGGAACGTCCCTCCACTTT
TRBV28,TRBJ2-7,TRBD1,NA,CASSSEGTGGTKQYF,TGTGCCAGCAGTTCTGAGGGGACAGGGGGAACGAAGCAGTACTTC
TRBV6-5,TRBJ1-3,TRBD1,NA,CASRSGTGLGNTIYF,TGTGCCAGCAGATCCGGGACAGGGCTCGGAAACACCATATATTTT
TRBV4-3,TRBJ1-4,NA,NA,CASSQDVSGAELFF,TGCGCCAGCAGCCAAGATGTTTCGGGAGCGGAACTGTTTTTT
TRBV5-6,TRBJ1-2,NA,NA,CASSGESYGYTF,TGTGCCAGCAGCGGGGAGAGCTATGGCTACACCTTC
TRBV2,TRBJ1-1,NA,once,CASSGLNTEAFF,TGTGCCAGCAGCGGTTTGAACACTGAAGCTTTCTTT
TRBV19,TRBJ2-1,TRBD2,NA,CASSLVGGSTYNEQFF,TGTGCCAGTAGTCTCGTGGGGGGGAGTACCTACAATGAGCAGTTCTTC
TRBV2,TRBJ2-4,TRBD2,NA,CASSDSVAGGPTKNIQYF,TGTGCCAGCAGTGATTCGGTAGCGGGAGGGCCAACCAAAAACATTCAGTACTTC
TRBV28,TRBJ1-2,NA,NA,CASRIQEGYGYTF,TGTGCCAGCAGGATACAGGAGGGGTATGGCTACACCTTC
TRBV10-3,TRBJ1-6,NA,few,CAISESRSPLHF,TGTGCCATCAGTGAGTCGAGGTCACCCCTCCACTTT